A single sample gave rise to the 17 T cell receptor beta chains below, sequenced in a study of Graves' ophthalmopathy and Graves' hyperthyroidism. Scientists amplified the TCR beta CDR3 regions from RNA transcripts. Second-round multiplex PCR came after first-round RT-PCR with HTBI primers. Each CDR3 protein is one row after TCRdb ran MiXCR on the multiplex PCR reads. Altogether almost 750,000 distinct CDR3 sequences are present, 35% to 50% being singletons, with the ten largest covering 44%. The specimen sequenced was peripheral blood. The receptors derive from an adult man with Graves' ophthalmopathy.

In its sample, this clonotype was seen many times. The chain recombines TRBV9 with TRBJ1-4, with D unclear. The V gene lost 0 bases and the J gene lost 8 bases, with 11 bases spanning the gap. In germline, CDR1 is SGDLS, CDR2 YYNGEE. The CDR3 consists of 14 residues. CDR3 bases: TGTGCCAGCAGCGTAGAAGGGAATGGGGAAAAACTGTTTTTT. This sequence encodes CASSVEGNGEKLFF.

The table lists this clonotype with a count of one. The chain employs TRBV29-1 and TRBJ2-7; TRBD2 agrees at 8 bases. The V gene end was trimmed by 8 bases and the J gene end by 5 bases; junction bases not matched to a gene: 11. The CDR3 is 13 amino acids. Germline V gene lookup returns CDR1 SQVTM and CDR2 ANQGSEA. The CDR3 DNA reads TGCAGCTTGGCTGCGGGAGGCTTCCACGAGCAGTACTTC. Translating gives CSLAAGGFHEQYF.

This clonotype showed up many times. V usage is TRBV7-9 and J usage is TRBJ2-7, with D unresolved. Germline V gene lookup returns CDR1 SEHNR and CDR2 FQNEAQ (reference sequence). Trimming stripped 2 bases from V and 4 bases from J, with 9 bases between. There are 13 residues in the CDR3. CDR3 protein: CASSLLPNYEQYF. DNA of the CDR3: TGTGCCAGCAGCTTACTCCCGAATTACGAGCAGTACTTC.

The rearrangement links TRBV10-3 to TRBJ2-5; 13 bases are a match to TRBD2. The length of the CDR3 is 16 residues. V lost 1 base and J lost 5; bases outside the gene matches: 4. Per germline, CDR1 ENHRY and CDR2 SYGVKD. In nucleotides, the CDR3 is TGTGCCATCAGTGAGTGGGGGACTAGCGGGACGGAGACCCAGTACTTC. It encodes CAISEWGTSGTETQYF.

V usage is TRBV25-1 and J usage is TRBJ2-2; TRBD2 matches at 7 bases. CDR1 and CDR2 (germline): MGHDK, SYGVNS. After removal of 6 bases from V and 7 bases from J, the junction contained 8 bases not matched to a gene. The CDR3 loop spans 14 amino acids. The CDR3 nucleotides are TGTGCCAGCAGACAGGTAGCGGGCGGCGGGGAGCTGTTTTTT. The encoded protein is CASRQVAGGGELFF. Together with reference TRBV25-1 and TRBJ2-2, the CDR3 gives the full variable domain: EADIYQTPRYLVIGTGKKITLECSQTMGHDKMYWYQQDPGMELHLIHYSYGVNSTEKGDLSSESTVSRIRTEHFPLTLESARPSHTSQYLCASRQVAGGGELFFGEGSRLTVL.

This clonotype occurred many times. This chain joins TRBV15 and TRBJ1-2; 7 bases align to TRBD1. The J segment lost 4 bases and the V segment lost 4 bases, leaving 3 bases of the junction unmatched. The germline gives CDR1 LNHNV, CDR2 YYDKDF (reference sequence). This CDR3 comprises 13 residues. The CDR3 spells CATSTRDSYGYTF. DNA of the CDR3: TGTGCCACCAGCACCCGGGACAGCTATGGCTACACCTTC.

Worth noting for this clonotype: A much larger clone lies one base from this, so it may be a read error. The chain combines TRBV20-1 with TRBJ2-7; 9 nucleotides align to TRBD1. Per germline, CDR1 DFQATT and CDR2 SNEGSKA (reference sequence). There are 12 residues in the CDR3. This chain's CDR3 is CSARTGGYEQHF. The CDR3 nucleotides are TGCAGTGCTAGGACAGGGGGGTACGAGCAGCACTTC.

The V gene is TRBV10-1, the J gene TRBJ2-3, with D uncertain. Germline CDR1 reads WNHNN; CDR2 reads SYGVQD (reference sequence). The germline V and J ends were trimmed by 3 bases and 2 bases, with 12 bases remaining between them. The CDR3 contains 15 residues. As DNA, the CDR3 is TGCGCCAGCAGTGATATAGGAACTGTCACAGATACGCAGTATTTT. The encoded protein is CASSDIGTVTDTQYF.

The rearrangement uses TRBV2 and TRBJ1-5; TRBD1 aligns across 7 bases. In germline, CDR1 is SNHLY, CDR2 FYNNEI. The V gene end was trimmed by 5 bases and the J gene end by 6 bases; junction bases not matched to a gene: 10. CDR3 size: 15 residues. The CDR3 DNA follows: TGTGCCAGCAGTCCCCTTTCAGGGGGGAGTCAGCCCCAGCATTTT. Amino acids: CASSPLSGGSQPQHF.

Concerning this clonotype: Without the conserved terminal phenylalanine or tryptophan, this CDR3 likely stems from a read error. No DNA is shown, since the ends of the CDR3 on it are uncertain; the CDR3 is the one TCRdb lists. The rearrangement uses TRBV7-3 and TRBJ2-2; TRBD1 is taken as the D call from the table, unchecked against the DNA. Germline CDR1 SGHTA, CDR2 FQGTGA. Counting both end residues, the CDR3 totals 9 amino acids. This CDR3 reads CASSWGQGR.

The sample holds a few counts of this clonotype. V is TRBV9 and J is TRBJ2-2; 8 positions match TRBD1. Trimming took 4 bases from V and 12 from J; bases not matched to a gene: 2. The germline V gene has CDR1 SGDLS and CDR2 YYNGEE. The CDR3 extends over 11 amino acids. Here the CDR3 DNA reads TGTGCCAGCAGCCGGACAGGGAAGCTGTTTTTT. This translates into CASSRTGKLFF.

As concerns this clonotype: At one end, the junction sequence differs from germline, possibly due to a read error. The V and J genes are TRBV11-2 and TRBJ1-4, with 7 positions matching TRBD1. The CDR3 runs to 13 residues. Germline V lookup: CDR1 SGHAT, CDR2 FQNNGV. The CDR3 loop is CTSSGQANEKLFF. Written as DNA, the CDR3 is TGTACCAGCAGCGGACAGGCCAATGAAAAACTGTTTTTT.

For this clonotype: Sequence at one end of the junction differs from germline and may be a read error. The chain combines TRBV9 with TRBJ2-7; D not resolved. The CDR3 loop spans 17 amino acids. CDR1 is SGDLS and CDR2 is YYNGEE in the germline V gene. The CDR3 coding sequence is TGCGCCAGCAGCCAAGGTTTAAACAGTATGGGCTCCTACGAGCAGTACTTC. Translation gives CASSQGLNSMGSYEQYF.

The CDR3 DNA sequence: TGTGCCAGTAGTGGAACCGGGACTAGCGGGGTCTACGAGCAGTACTTC. Translating it yields CASSGTGTSGVYEQYF. This sequence joins TRBV19 and TRBJ2-7; 13 positions match TRBD2. Per the germline V gene, CDR1 is LNHDA and CDR2 is SQIVND (reference sequence). The CDR3 loop spans 16 amino acids. With V trimmed by 5 bases and J by 3 bases, 7 bases remained unmatched.

The chain carries TRBV6-4 and TRBJ2-3, with 9 positions matching TRBD2. Germline CDR1 reads MRHNA; CDR2 reads SNTAGT. With 2 bases clipped from V and 5 bases from J, the junction kept 5 bases outside the gene matches. The CDR3 runs 15 residues. The CDR3 protein is CASSDRAGGQDTQYF. In nucleotides, the CDR3 is TGTGCCAGCAGTGACAGGGCGGGGGGGCAAGATACGCAGTATTTT.

This clonotype was picked up one time. The CDR3 bases are TGCAGCGCCCATGACAAGGGGTACGAGCAGTACTTC. Translating gives CSAHDKGYEQYF. The chain couples TRBV20-1 to TRBJ2-7; D is perhaps TRBD1 (5 bases). In germline, CDR1 is DFQATT, CDR2 SNEGSKA (reference sequence). The CDR3 is 12 amino acids.

V and J are TRBV19 and TRBJ2-7, with D perhaps TRBD2 (5 bases). V shed 7 bases and J shed 3 bases, with 16 bases lying between them. Germline CDR1 LNHDA, CDR2 SQIVND (reference sequence). The length of the CDR3 is 14 residues. The CDR3 region has the DNA TGTGCCAGTACTCGGGGTGAAGGGATCTACGAGCAGTACTTC. Translation gives CASTRGEGIYEQYF. Full variable domain (outside the CDR3, taken from reference TRBV19 and TRBJ2-7): DGGITQSPKYLFRKEGQNVTLSCEQNLNHDAMYWYRQDPGQGLRLIYYSQIVNDFQKGDIAEGYSVSREKKESFPLTVTSAQKNPTAFYLCASTRGEGIYEQYFGPGTRLTVT.